The clone carrying this TCR beta chain was counted many times. From RNA transcripts, TCR beta CDR3 regions were amplified. The HTBI primer set drove a first-round RT-PCR of the TCR CDR3. TCRdb reprocessed the multiplex PCR reads with MiXCR, giving one entry per CDR3 protein. The table includes approximately 300,000 distinct CDR3 sequences, roughly 15% detected once. This sample stems from a study of T cells in Graves' hyperthyroidism and ophthalmopathy. The germline CDR1 and CDR2 sequences are SEHNR and FQNEAQ (reference sequence). V was shortened by 1 base and J by 5 bases, with 23 bases between the two germline ends. CDR3 length: 18 residues.

The receptor's source is a man aged 25 to 40 with Graves' hyperthyroidism. The sample comprised blood. The chain employs TRBV7-9 and TRBJ2-5; perhaps TRBD2 as D (5 bases). The CDR3 nucleotides are TGTGCCAGCAGCTTAGGAGGGTGGCAGAAACCCATGGAGGAGACCCAGTACTTC. Amino acids: CASSLGGWQKPMEETQYF.